A selection of T cell receptor beta chains follows, all from one sample in a study of beta chain features in type 1 diabetes. Sequenced by immunoSEQ multiplex PCR; TCRdb stores in-frame clones only, minus some. This sample carries 120,000 to 150,000 clones, around 13% of them seen once, and the ten largest clones take 1% to 1.5%. Sequenced sample: central memory CD4+ T cells from blood. The receptors derive from a man younger than 35 with type 1 diabetes. CDR3s include the opening cysteine and the closing phenylalanine or tryptophan. The D gene is left open where the match is weak. The listing skips clone size in some rows; elsewhere it reads once, few, many or a size class.

J gene | V gene | D gene | clone size | CDR3 protein | CDR3 DNA
TRBJ1-1 | TRBV13 | - | few | CASSLGPQGGAFF | TGTGCCAGCAGCTTAGGTCCACAGGGAGGAGCTTTCTTT
TRBJ2-1 | TRBV18 | TRBD2 | few | CASSPRGGGNYNEQFF | TGTGCCAGCTCACCTCGTGGCGGGGGGAACTACAATGAGCAGTTCTTC
TRBJ2-1 | TRBV7-9 | - | few | CASSRLYNEQFF | TGTGCCAGCAGCCGGCTCTACAATGAGCAGTTCTTC
TRBJ1-2 | TRBV27 | - | - | CAASTPGSSYGYTF | TGTGCCGCTTCAACCCCAGGGAGCTCCTATGGCTACACCTTC
TRBJ2-1 | TRBV18 | - | many | CASSYSGDNEQFF | TGTGCCAGCTCATACTCAGGGGACAATGAGCAGTTCTTC
TRBJ1-1 | TRBV18 | - | - | CASSPDVGGTEAFF | TGTGCCAGCTCACCCGATGTGGGGGGCACTGAAGCTTTCTTT
TRBJ1-1 | TRBV25-1 | - | - | CASSEGDRRSAFF | TGTGCCAGCAGTGAGGGGGACCGGAGGAGTGCTTTCTTT
TRBJ2-7 | TRBV6-6 | - | few | CASSTLAHEQYF | TGTGCCAGCAGTACTCTCGCACACGAGCAGTACTTC
TRBJ2-3 | TRBV27 | - | - | CASSPSGSRTDTQYF | TGTGCCAGCAGTCCATCCGGCAGCCGCACAGATACGCAGTATTTT
TRBJ2-2 | TRBV29-1 | TRBD1 | - | CSVTGTANTGELFF | TGCAGCGTCACCGGGACAGCGAACACCGGGGAGCTGTTTTTT
TRBJ1-5 | TRBV4-1 | - | few | CASSIGRSSGFQPQHF | TGCGCCAGCAGCATAGGACGGAGCTCCGGCTTCCAGCCCCAGCATTTT
TRBJ2-7 | TRBV5-6 | - | few | CASSVTLNEQYF | TGTGCCAGCAGCGTGACCTTAAACGAGCAGTACTTC
TRBJ1-2 | TRBV30 | - | few | CAWSVDGFSYGYTF | TGTGCCTGGAGTGTAGACGGATTCAGCTATGGCTACACCTTC
TRBJ2-4 | TRBV27 | - | - | CASSPRQANLLNIQYF | TGTGCCAGCAGTCCCCGGCAGGCCAACCTCCTAAACATTCAGTACTTC
TRBJ2-1 | TRBV6-6 | TRBD2 | few | CASIIAGGRYNEQFF | TGTGCCAGCATAATAGCGGGGGGCCGCTACAATGAGCAGTTCTTC
TRBJ1-2 | TRBV18 | - | - | CASSRQGSLTF | TGTGCCAGCTCGCGGCAGGGTTCCCTAACCTTC
TRBJ2-2 | TRBV18 | - | - | CASSPETNAGELFF | TGTGCCAGCTCACCGGAAACTAATGCCGGGGAGCTGTTTTTT
TRBJ2-3 | TRBV6-6 | - | - | CASSRAGPRGDTQYF | TGTGCCAGCAGCCGAGCGGGCCCCCGAGGAGATACGCAGTATTTT
TRBJ2-5 | TRBV6-1 | - | few | CASSEGGQTQYF | TGTGCCAGCAGTGAAGGGGGTCAGACCCAGTACTTC
TRBJ2-1 | TRBV7-6 | - | many | CASSPRQYNEQFF | TGTGCCAGCAGCCCCCGACAGTACAATGAGCAGTTCTTC
TRBJ1-3 | TRBV14 | - | few | CASSQDGTAGNTIYF | TGTGCCAGCAGCCAAGATGGGACGGCTGGAAACACCATATATTTT
TRBJ1-1 | TRBV29-1 | - | few | CSVGGQFEAFF | TGCAGCGTTGGAGGACAGTTTGAAGCTTTCTTT
TRBJ2-3 | TRBV25-1 | - | - | CASSEGSGWAGTDTQYF | TGTGCCAGCAGTGAAGGATCAGGGTGGGCCGGGACAGATACGCAGTATTTT
TRBJ2-7 | TRBV2 | - | - | CASNPDSYEQYF | TGTGCCAGCAACCCGGACAGTTACGAGCAGTACTTC
TRBJ1-1 | TRBV10-3 | TRBD1 | few | CAISGTGNTEAFF | TGTGCCATCAGTGGGACAGGAAACACTGAAGCTTTCTTT
TRBJ2-1 | TRBV14 | TRBD1 | many | CASRSGQGIANEQFF | TGTGCCAGCAGATCGGGACAGGGGATTGCCAATGAGCAGTTCTTC
TRBJ2-3 | TRBV5-4 | - | few | CASSFVTDTQYF | TGTGCCAGCAGCTTCGTCACAGATACGCAGTATTTT
TRBJ2-1 | TRBV19 | TRBD2 | - | CASSWVSGGKSEQFF | TGTGCCAGTAGTTGGGTTAGCGGGGGGAAGAGTGAGCAGTTCTTC
TRBJ2-7 | TRBV18 | TRBD1 | few | CASSPGTGQEWKYF | TGTGCCAGCTCACCCGGGACAGGGCAGGAGTGGAAGTACTTC
TRBJ2-7 | TRBV2 | - | - | CASNRGAYEQYF | TGTGCCAGCAATAGGGGTGCCTACGAGCAGTACTTC